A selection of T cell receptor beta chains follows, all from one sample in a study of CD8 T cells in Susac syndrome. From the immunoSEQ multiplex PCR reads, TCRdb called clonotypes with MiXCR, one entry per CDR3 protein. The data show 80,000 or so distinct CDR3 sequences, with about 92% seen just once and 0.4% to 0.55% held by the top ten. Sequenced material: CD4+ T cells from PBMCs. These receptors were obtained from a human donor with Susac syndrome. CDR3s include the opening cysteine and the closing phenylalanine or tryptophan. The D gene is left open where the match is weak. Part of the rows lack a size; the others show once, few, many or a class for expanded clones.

CDR3 protein: CASSSSGYGYTF
CDR3 DNA: TGTGCCAGCAGCTCCTCGGGCTATGGCTACACCTTC
J gene: TRBJ1-2
V gene: TRBV28
clone size: NA
D gene: NA

CDR3 protein: CASTAGGGQGHYEQYF
CDR3 DNA: TGTGCCAGCACCGCGGGAGGGGGACAGGGACACTACGAGCAGTACTTC
J gene: TRBJ2-7
V gene: TRBV12-3/TRBV12-4
clone size: NA
D gene: NA

CDR3 protein: CASSFDRAPTSPLHF
CDR3 DNA: TGTGCCAGCAGCTTTGACAGAGCTCCCACTTCACCCCTCCACTTT
J gene: TRBJ1-6
V gene: TRBV7-2
clone size: NA
D gene: NA

CDR3 protein: CASSSRQGAGEQYF
CDR3 DNA: TGCGCCAGCAGCTCGAGACAGGGGGCAGGCGAGCAGTACTTC
J gene: TRBJ2-7
V gene: TRBV5-1
clone size: NA
D gene: TRBD1

CDR3 protein: CASSPPWSTPSETQYF
CDR3 DNA: TGTGCCAGCTCACCACCGTGGTCCACGCCGTCAGAGACCCAGTACTTC
J gene: TRBJ2-5
V gene: TRBV18
clone size: NA
D gene: NA

CDR3 protein: CASSLTAGGADTQYF
CDR3 DNA: TGTGCCAGCAGTTTAACCGCGGGAGGGGCAGATACGCAGTATTTT
J gene: TRBJ2-3
V gene: TRBV12-3/TRBV12-4
clone size: once
D gene: TRBD2

CDR3 protein: CSARNRLAGGSLLNTGELFF
CDR3 DNA: TGCAGTGCTAGAAATCGACTAGCGGGGGGCTCGCTGCTCAACACCGGGGAGCTGTTTTTT
J gene: TRBJ2-2
V gene: TRBV20-1
clone size: NA
D gene: TRBD2

CDR3 protein: CASRAISGAKYEQYF
CDR3 DNA: TGTGCCAGCAGGGCCATTTCGGGGGCTAAATACGAGCAGTACTTC
J gene: TRBJ2-7
V gene: TRBV27
clone size: NA
D gene: NA

CDR3 protein: CSAIGTSGGIIQYF
CDR3 DNA: TGCAGTGCTATAGGGACTAGCGGGGGTATCATTCAGTACTTC
J gene: TRBJ2-4
V gene: TRBV20-1
clone size: NA
D gene: TRBD2

CDR3 protein: CASGYLAGGGNEQFF
CDR3 DNA: TGTGCCAGCGGATACTTAGCGGGAGGGGGCAATGAGCAGTTCTTC
J gene: TRBJ2-1
V gene: TRBV9
clone size: NA
D gene: TRBD2

CDR3 protein: CASSGHSQGMSNQPQHF
CDR3 DNA: TGTGCCAGCAGCGGGCACTCGCAGGGGATGAGCAATCAGCCCCAGCATTTT
J gene: TRBJ1-5
V gene: TRBV21-1
clone size: once
D gene: NA

CDR3 protein: CASSLVERETQYF
CDR3 DNA: TGTGCCAGCAGCTTGGTTGAGCGGGAGACCCAGTACTTC
J gene: TRBJ2-5
V gene: TRBV5-4
clone size: NA
D gene: NA

CDR3 protein: CASSLGVFREETQYF
CDR3 DNA: TGTGCCAGCAGCTTGGGGGTCTTTAGGGAAGAGACCCAGTACTTC
J gene: TRBJ2-5
V gene: TRBV7-2
clone size: NA
D gene: NA

CDR3 protein: CASSGLRVYGYTF
CDR3 DNA: TGTGCCAGCAGCGGCCTCAGGGTTTATGGCTACACCTTC
J gene: TRBJ1-2
V gene: TRBV2
clone size: NA
D gene: NA

CDR3 protein: CSVVGGPNPVYGYTF
CDR3 DNA: TGCAGCGTTGTGGGGGGGCCCAATCCGGTTTATGGCTACACCTTC
J gene: TRBJ1-2
V gene: TRBV29-1
clone size: NA
D gene: NA

CDR3 protein: CASSPRLGGTEVFF
CDR3 DNA: TGTGCCAGCTCACCCCGACTGGGGGGTACTGAAGTTTTCTTT
J gene: TRBJ1-1
V gene: TRBV18
clone size: NA
D gene: NA

CDR3 protein: CASSLVAANSYEQYF
CDR3 DNA: TGTGCCAGCAGTTTAGTGGCGGCCAACTCCTACGAGCAGTACTTC
J gene: TRBJ2-7
V gene: TRBV27
clone size: once
D gene: NA

CDR3 protein: CASRGVTYNEQFF
CDR3 DNA: TGTGCCAGCAGGGGGGTTACCTACAATGAGCAGTTCTTC
J gene: TRBJ2-1
V gene: TRBV27
clone size: NA
D gene: NA

CDR3 protein: CAWSVWLGQGEISGANVLTF
CDR3 DNA: TGTGCCTGGAGCGTTTGGTTGGGCCAGGGAGAAATTTCTGGGGCCAACGTCCTGACTTTC
J gene: TRBJ2-6
V gene: TRBV30
clone size: NA
D gene: NA

CDR3 protein: CAPPPGVHNEQFF
CDR3 DNA: TGTGCCCCTCCCCCAGGGGTCCACAATGAGCAGTTCTTC
J gene: TRBJ2-1
V gene: TRBV11-3
clone size: NA
D gene: NA

CDR3 protein: CASSSLDRGRNSYTF
CDR3 DNA: TGTGCCAGCAGTTCTCTGGACAGGGGACGAAATAGCTACACCTTC
J gene: TRBJ1-2
V gene: TRBV6-5
clone size: NA
D gene: TRBD1

CDR3 protein: CASSPRTGGETQYF
CDR3 DNA: TGTGCCAGCAGCCCACGGACAGGGGGAGAGACCCAGTACTTC
J gene: TRBJ2-5
V gene: TRBV7-2
clone size: NA
D gene: TRBD1

CDR3 protein: CASSPSGQGNYGYTF
CDR3 DNA: TGTGCCAGCAGTCCTTCGGGACAGGGAAACTATGGCTACACCTTC
J gene: TRBJ1-2
V gene: TRBV12-3/TRBV12-4
clone size: NA
D gene: TRBD1

CDR3 protein: CAIRQGQNTEAFF
CDR3 DNA: TGTGCCATCAGGCAGGGGCAAAACACTGAAGCTTTCTTT
J gene: TRBJ1-1
V gene: TRBV10-3
clone size: NA
D gene: NA

CDR3 protein: CASSVEGGGGQFF
CDR3 DNA: TGTGCCAGCAGCGTAGAAGGGGGCGGCGGGCAGTTCTTC
J gene: TRBJ2-1
V gene: TRBV9
clone size: NA
D gene: TRBD1

CDR3 protein: CARRDSSGNTIYF
CDR3 DNA: TGTGCCAGAAGGGACAGCTCTGGAAACACCATATATTTT
J gene: TRBJ1-3
V gene: TRBV2
clone size: NA
D gene: TRBD1

CDR3 protein: CSARRGDSINEKLFF
CDR3 DNA: TGCAGTGCTAGGCGGGGGGACAGCATTAATGAAAAACTGTTTTTT
J gene: TRBJ1-4
V gene: TRBV20-1
clone size: NA
D gene: TRBD1

CDR3 protein: CASSVARSGGQETQYF
CDR3 DNA: TGTGCCAGCAGCGTAGCTCGAAGCGGGGGGCAAGAGACCCAGTACTTC
J gene: TRBJ2-5
V gene: TRBV9
clone size: NA
D gene: TRBD2

CDR3 protein: CASRAPSSGGNYEQYF
CDR3 DNA: TGTGCCAGTAGGGCCCCTTCTAGCGGGGGGAACTACGAGCAGTACTTC
J gene: TRBJ2-7
V gene: TRBV19
clone size: once
D gene: TRBD2

CDR3 protein: CASSSRSGSWDEQFF
CDR3 DNA: TGTGCCAGCAGCTCCAGATCAGGCTCTTGGGATGAGCAGTTCTTC
J gene: TRBJ2-1
V gene: TRBV11-1
clone size: NA
D gene: NA

CDR3 protein: CASSLRTSGRGTYNEQFF
CDR3 DNA: TGTGCCAGCAGCTTACGGACGAGCGGGAGAGGAACCTACAATGAGCAGTTCTTC
J gene: TRBJ2-1
V gene: TRBV7-2
clone size: NA
D gene: TRBD2

CDR3 protein: CAWSVLGTGNEQFF
CDR3 DNA: TGTGCCTGGAGTGTATTAGGGACAGGGAATGAGCAGTTCTTC
J gene: TRBJ2-1
V gene: TRBV30
clone size: NA
D gene: TRBD1

CDR3 protein: CSVDDYGYTF
CDR3 DNA: TGCAGCGTAGATGACTATGGCTACACCTTC
J gene: TRBJ1-2
V gene: TRBV29-1
clone size: NA
D gene: NA

CDR3 protein: CSANTGEDQPQHF
CDR3 DNA: TGCAGTGCCAATACCGGTGAGGATCAGCCCCAGCATTTT
J gene: TRBJ1-5
V gene: TRBV20-1
clone size: NA
D gene: NA

CDR3 protein: CASSAGNYEQYF
CDR3 DNA: TGCGCCAGCAGCGCCGGGAACTACGAGCAGTACTTC
J gene: TRBJ2-7
V gene: TRBV5-1
clone size: NA
D gene: NA

CDR3 protein: CASSLVGVADTQYF
CDR3 DNA: TGTGCCAGCAGTTTGGTGGGGGTTGCAGATACGCAGTATTTT
J gene: TRBJ2-3
V gene: TRBV12-3/TRBV12-4
clone size: NA
D gene: NA

CDR3 protein: CSARDTSNQPQHF
CDR3 DNA: TGCAGTGCTAGAGATACCAGCAATCAGCCCCAGCATTTT
J gene: TRBJ1-5
V gene: TRBV20-1
clone size: NA
D gene: NA

CDR3 protein: CASSLGQRERETQYF
CDR3 DNA: TGTGCCAGCAGCTTAGGTCAAAGGGAGAGGGAGACCCAGTACTTC
J gene: TRBJ2-5
V gene: TRBV7-2
clone size: NA
D gene: NA

CDR3 protein: CSGGAPETQYF
CDR3 DNA: TGCAGCGGGGGGGCTCCGGAGACCCAGTACTTC
J gene: TRBJ2-5
V gene: TRBV29-1
clone size: NA
D gene: NA

CDR3 protein: CASSFNRINNEQFF
CDR3 DNA: TGTGCCAGCAGTTTTAACAGGATAAACAATGAGCAGTTCTTC
J gene: TRBJ2-1
V gene: TRBV28
clone size: NA
D gene: NA

CDR3 protein: CASSLRGTGGILDTF
CDR3 DNA: TGTGCCAGCAGCTTGAGGGGGACAGGGGGTATCCTCGACACCTTC
J gene: TRBJ1-2
V gene: TRBV7-2
clone size: NA
D gene: TRBD1

CDR3 protein: CAWSLNSGSSGDTQYF
CDR3 DNA: TGTGCCTGGAGTCTAAATAGCGGGAGTTCGGGAGATACGCAGTATTTT
J gene: TRBJ2-3
V gene: TRBV30
clone size: NA
D gene: TRBD2

CDR3 protein: CASSLGGVVDTQYF
CDR3 DNA: TGCGCCAGCAGCTTGGGAGGGGTAGTGGATACGCAGTATTTT
J gene: TRBJ2-3
V gene: TRBV5-1
clone size: NA
D gene: NA

CDR3 protein: CASSLGGKGMNTEAFF
CDR3 DNA: TGTGCCAGCAGCTTAGGGGGCAAGGGGATGAACACTGAAGCTTTCTTT
J gene: TRBJ1-1
V gene: TRBV7-2
clone size: NA
D gene: NA

CDR3 protein: CASSFGLAGEQTQYF
CDR3 DNA: TGTGCCAGCAGCTTCGGACTAGCGGGAGAACAGACCCAGTACTTC
J gene: TRBJ2-5
V gene: TRBV5-6
clone size: few
D gene: TRBD2

CDR3 protein: CASRNSNQPQHF
CDR3 DNA: TGTGCCAGTCGAAATAGCAATCAGCCCCAGCATTTT
J gene: TRBJ1-5
V gene: TRBV19
clone size: NA
D gene: NA

CDR3 protein: CASSEAGTGTSEQYF
CDR3 DNA: TGTGCCAGCAGTGAAGCCGGGACAGGGACTAGCGAGCAGTACTTC
J gene: TRBJ2-7
V gene: TRBV2
clone size: once
D gene: NA

CDR3 protein: CSSRVLDYGYTF
CDR3 DNA: TGCAGCAGCAGGGTCCTTGACTATGGCTACACCTTC
J gene: TRBJ1-2
V gene: TRBV20-1
clone size: NA
D gene: NA